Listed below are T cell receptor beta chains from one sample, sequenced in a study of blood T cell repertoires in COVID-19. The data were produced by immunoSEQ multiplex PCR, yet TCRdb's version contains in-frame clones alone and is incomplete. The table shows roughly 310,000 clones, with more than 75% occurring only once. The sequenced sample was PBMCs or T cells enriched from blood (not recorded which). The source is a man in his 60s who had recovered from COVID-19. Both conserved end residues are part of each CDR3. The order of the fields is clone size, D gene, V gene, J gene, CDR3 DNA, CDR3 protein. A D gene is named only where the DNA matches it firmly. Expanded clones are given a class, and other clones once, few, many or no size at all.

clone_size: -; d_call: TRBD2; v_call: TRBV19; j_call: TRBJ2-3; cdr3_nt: TGTGCCAGTAGACTAGCGGGGCGCACAGATACGCAGTATTTT; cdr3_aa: CASRLAGRTDTQYF
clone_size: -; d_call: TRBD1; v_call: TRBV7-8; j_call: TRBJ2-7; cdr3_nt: TGTGCCAGCAGCGACAGGGGGCGCCTTAAGGGCTCCTACGAGCAGTACTTC; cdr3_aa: CASSDRGRLKGSYEQYF
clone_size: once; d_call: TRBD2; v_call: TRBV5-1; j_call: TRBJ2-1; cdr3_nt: TGCGCCAGCAGCTCACTAGCGGGGGTCCGAAATGAGCAGTTCTTC; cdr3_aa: CASSSLAGVRNEQFF
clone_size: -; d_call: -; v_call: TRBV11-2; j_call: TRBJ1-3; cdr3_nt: TGTGCCAGCAGCCCCCGTACCGGGGTGTCGTCGTACGGAAACACCATATATTTT; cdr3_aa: CASSPRTGVSSYGNTIYF
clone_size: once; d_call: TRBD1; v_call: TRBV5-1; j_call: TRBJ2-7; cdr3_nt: TGCGCCAGCAGCTACGGGACAGGGGACTACGAGCAGTACTTC; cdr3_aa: CASSYGTGDYEQYF
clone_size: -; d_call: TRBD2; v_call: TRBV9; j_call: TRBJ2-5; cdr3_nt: TGTGCCAGCAGCGTAGAATCGGGAAATAGCGGGCCCCAATACTTC; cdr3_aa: CASSVESGNSGPQYF
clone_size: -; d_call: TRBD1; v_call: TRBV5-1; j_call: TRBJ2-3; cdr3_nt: TGCGCCAGCAGCTTGGGGGGACAGGGGGCTGATACGCAGTATTTT; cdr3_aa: CASSLGGQGADTQYF
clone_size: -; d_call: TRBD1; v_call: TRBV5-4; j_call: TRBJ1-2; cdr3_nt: TGTGCCAGCAGCTTGGTGGGACAGGGCTATGGCTACACCTTC; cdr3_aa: CASSLVGQGYGYTF
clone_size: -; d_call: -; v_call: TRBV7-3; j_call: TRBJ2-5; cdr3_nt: TGTGCCAGCAGCTTAGCCCCTGAGGGAGAGACCCAGTACTTC; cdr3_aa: CASSLAPEGETQYF
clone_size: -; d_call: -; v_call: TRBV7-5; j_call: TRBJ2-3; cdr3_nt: TGTGCCACCTCAAAAGGTAAAAGTAGGGGGCGCGCAGATACGCAGTATTTT; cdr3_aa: CATSKGKSRGRADTQYF
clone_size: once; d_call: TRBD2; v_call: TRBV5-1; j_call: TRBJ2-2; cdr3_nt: TGCGCCAGCAGCTTTACAGCGGGAGGTGGCGGGGAGCTGTTTTTT; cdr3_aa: CASSFTAGGGGELFF
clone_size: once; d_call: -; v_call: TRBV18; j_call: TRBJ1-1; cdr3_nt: TGTGCCAGCTCACCACAGGGGAAGGGCGCTTTCTTT; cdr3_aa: CASSPQGKGAFF
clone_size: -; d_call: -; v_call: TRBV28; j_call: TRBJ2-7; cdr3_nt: TGTGCCAGCAGTTTGGGGCGGGGCACCTCCTACGAGCAGTACTTC; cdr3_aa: CASSLGRGTSYEQYF
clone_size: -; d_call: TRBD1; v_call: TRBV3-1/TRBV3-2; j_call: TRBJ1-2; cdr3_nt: TGTGCCAGCAGCCTAAAGGGACAGGGCGGTGGTGGCTACACCTTC; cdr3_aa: CASSLKGQGGGGYTF
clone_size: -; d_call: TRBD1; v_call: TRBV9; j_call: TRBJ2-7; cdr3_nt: TGTGCCAGCAGCTTCGGGACAGGGCTTCCTGACGAGCAGTACTTC; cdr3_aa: CASSFGTGLPDEQYF
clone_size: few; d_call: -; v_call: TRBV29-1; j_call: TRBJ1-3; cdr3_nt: TGCAGCGTTGAGAAGAGCTCTGGAAACACCATATATTTT; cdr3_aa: CSVEKSSGNTIYF
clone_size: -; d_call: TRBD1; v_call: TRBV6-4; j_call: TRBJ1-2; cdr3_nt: TGTGCCAGCAGTGACGGACAGGGGCTTCGAGGCTACACCTTC; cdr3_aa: CASSDGQGLRGYTF
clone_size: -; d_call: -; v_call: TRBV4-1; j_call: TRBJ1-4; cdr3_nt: TGCGCCAGCAGCCAAGGGCCGACAACTAATGAAAAACTGTTTTTT; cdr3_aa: CASSQGPTTNEKLFF
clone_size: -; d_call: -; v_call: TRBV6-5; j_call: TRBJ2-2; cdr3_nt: TGTGCCAGCAGACCGCGGGTAGTGGGGACCGGGGAGCTGTTTTTT; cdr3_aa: CASRPRVVGTGELFF
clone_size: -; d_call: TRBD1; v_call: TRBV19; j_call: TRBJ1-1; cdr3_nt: TGTGCCAGCAGACAGGGGGCTCACACTGAAGCTTTCTTT; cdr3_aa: CASRQGAHTEAFF
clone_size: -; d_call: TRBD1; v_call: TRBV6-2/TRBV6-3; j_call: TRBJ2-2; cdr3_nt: TGTGCCAGCAGCATGACAGGGGTTAACACCGGGGAGCTGTTTTTT; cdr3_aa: CASSMTGVNTGELFF
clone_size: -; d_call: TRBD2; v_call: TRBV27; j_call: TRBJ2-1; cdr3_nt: TGTGCCAGCAGCGCGGGAGGGCCCGAGCAGTTCTTC; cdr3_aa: CASSAGGPEQFF
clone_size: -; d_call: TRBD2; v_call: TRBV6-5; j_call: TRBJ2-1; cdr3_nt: TGTGCCAGCAGTTCTGGCGGGAGTTCCTACAATGAGCAGTTCTTC; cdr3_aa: CASSSGGSSYNEQFF
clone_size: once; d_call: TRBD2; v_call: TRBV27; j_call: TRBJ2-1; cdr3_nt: TGTGCCAGCAGTTTAGGGACGAGCGGGAGAAATGAGCAGTTCTTC; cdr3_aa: CASSLGTSGRNEQFF
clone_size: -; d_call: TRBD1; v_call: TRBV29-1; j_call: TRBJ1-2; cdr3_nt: TGCAGCGTTGAATCTGACAGGGACGGCTACACCTTC; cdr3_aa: CSVESDRDGYTF
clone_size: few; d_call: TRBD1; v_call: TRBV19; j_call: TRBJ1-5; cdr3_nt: TGTGCCAGTAGGGCCAGAACAGGGGAGTTGAATCAGCCCCAGCATTTT; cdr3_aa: CASRARTGELNQPQHF
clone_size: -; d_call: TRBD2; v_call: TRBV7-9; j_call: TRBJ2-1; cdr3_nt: TGTGCCAGCAGCTTAGCAAGCGGGGGGGCCGGAGAGCAGTTCTTC; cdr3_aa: CASSLASGGAGEQFF
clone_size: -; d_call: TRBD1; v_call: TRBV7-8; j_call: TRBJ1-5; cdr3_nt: TGTGCCAGCAGCTCTAGGGCCACAGGGGGCCAGGGGTTAAATCAGCCCCAGCATTTT; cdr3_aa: CASSSRATGGQGLNQPQHF
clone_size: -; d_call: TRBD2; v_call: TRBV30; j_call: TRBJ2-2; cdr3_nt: TGTGCCTGGAGTGTACGGGGACTAGCGGGGGGCAACCGGGAGCTGTTTTTT; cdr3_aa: CAWSVRGLAGGNRELFF
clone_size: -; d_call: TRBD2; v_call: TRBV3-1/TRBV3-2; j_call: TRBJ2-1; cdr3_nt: TGTGCCAGCAGCCAAGATTGGACTAGCCGTGAGCAGTTCTTC; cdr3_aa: CASSQDWTSREQFF
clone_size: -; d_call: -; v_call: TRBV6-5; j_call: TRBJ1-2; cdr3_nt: TGTGCCAGCAAGGGACAAAACTATGGCTACACCTTC; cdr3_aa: CASKGQNYGYTF
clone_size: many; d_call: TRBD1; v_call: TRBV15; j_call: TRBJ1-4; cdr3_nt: TGTGCCACCAGCAGCACAGGGGGCAACGAAAAACTGTTTTTT; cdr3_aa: CATSSTGGNEKLFF
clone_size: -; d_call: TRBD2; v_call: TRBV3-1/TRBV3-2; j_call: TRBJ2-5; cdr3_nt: TGTGCCAGCAGCCAACAACGACTAGCGGGGGTTCAAGAGACCCAGTACTTC; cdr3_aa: CASSQQRLAGVQETQYF
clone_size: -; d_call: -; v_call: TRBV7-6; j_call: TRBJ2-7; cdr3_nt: TGTGCCAGCAGCTTAGGGACTAAGTACGAGCAGTACTTC; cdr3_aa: CASSLGTKYEQYF
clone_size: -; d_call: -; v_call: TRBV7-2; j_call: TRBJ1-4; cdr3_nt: TGTGCCAGCAGCGCAACAGGGATCACTAATGAAAAACTGTTTTTT; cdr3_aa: CASSATGITNEKLFF
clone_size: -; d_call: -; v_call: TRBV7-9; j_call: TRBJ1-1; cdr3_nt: TGTGCCAGCAGCTTAACAGGGCGATTGGCTGAAGCTTTCTTT; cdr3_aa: CASSLTGRLAEAFF
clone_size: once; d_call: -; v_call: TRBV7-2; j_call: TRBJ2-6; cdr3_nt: TGTGCCAGCAGCTCTCAGGGAACCGGGGCCAACGTCCTGACTTTC; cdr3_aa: CASSSQGTGANVLTF
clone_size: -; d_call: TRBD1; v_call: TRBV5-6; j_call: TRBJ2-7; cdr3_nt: TGTGCCAGCAGCTTGGTCCCGATAGGGGCAGGGGGCTACGAGCAGTACTTC; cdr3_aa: CASSLVPIGAGGYEQYF
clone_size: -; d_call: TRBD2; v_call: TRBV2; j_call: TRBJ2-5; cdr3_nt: TGTGCCAGCAGTTTCCCCGGACTAGCGGGGGGTGGAGAGACCCAGTACTTC; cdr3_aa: CASSFPGLAGGGETQYF
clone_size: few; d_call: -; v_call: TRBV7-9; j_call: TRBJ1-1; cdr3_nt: TGTGCCAGCAGCTCTGGGGCTAGATCCGACACTGAAGCTTTCTTT; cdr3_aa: CASSSGARSDTEAFF
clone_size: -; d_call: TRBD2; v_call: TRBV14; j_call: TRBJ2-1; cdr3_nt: TGTGCCAGCAGCCATCGACTAGCGGCTTACAATGAGCAGTTCTTC; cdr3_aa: CASSHRLAAYNEQFF
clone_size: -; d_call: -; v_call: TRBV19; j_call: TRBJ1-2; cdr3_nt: TGTGCCAGTAGTATGTTGGACAGCGTTCCGGGCCGATATGGCTACACCTTC; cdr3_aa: CASSMLDSVPGRYGYTF
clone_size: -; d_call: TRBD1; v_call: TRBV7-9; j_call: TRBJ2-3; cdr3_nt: TGTGCCAGCAGCGGGGGGTGGGACAGGTCAGACGATACGCAGTATTTT; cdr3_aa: CASSGGWDRSDDTQYF
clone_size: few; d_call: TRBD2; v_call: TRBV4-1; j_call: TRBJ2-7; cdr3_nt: TGCGCCAGCAGCCAAGAGCTCCCTAGCGGGTACTCCTACGAGCAGTACTTC; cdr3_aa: CASSQELPSGYSYEQYF
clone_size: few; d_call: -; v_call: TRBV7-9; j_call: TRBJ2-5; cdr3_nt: TGTGCCAGCAGCTTAGGGGGCTGGGAGACCCAGTACTTC; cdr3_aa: CASSLGGWETQYF
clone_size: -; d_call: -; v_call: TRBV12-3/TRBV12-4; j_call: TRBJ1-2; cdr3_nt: TGTGCCAGCACGAACAGAACTAACTATGGCTACACCTTC; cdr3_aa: CASTNRTNYGYTF
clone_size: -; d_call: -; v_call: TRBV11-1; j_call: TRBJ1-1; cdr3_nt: TGTGCCAGCAGCTCGTGGGGGGGCGTGAGCACTGAAGCTTTCTTT; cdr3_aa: CASSSWGGVSTEAFF
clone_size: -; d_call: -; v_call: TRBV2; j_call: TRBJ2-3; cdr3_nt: TGTGCCAGCAGACCCGGGATCACAGATACGCAGTATTTT; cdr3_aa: CASRPGITDTQYF